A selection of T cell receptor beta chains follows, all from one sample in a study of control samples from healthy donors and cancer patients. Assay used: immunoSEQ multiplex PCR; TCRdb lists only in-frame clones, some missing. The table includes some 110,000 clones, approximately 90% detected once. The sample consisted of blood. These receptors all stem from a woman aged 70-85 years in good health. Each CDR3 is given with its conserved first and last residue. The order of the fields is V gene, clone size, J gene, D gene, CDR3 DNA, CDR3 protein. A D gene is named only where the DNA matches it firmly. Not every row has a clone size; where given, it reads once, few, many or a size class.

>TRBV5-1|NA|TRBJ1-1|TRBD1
TGCGCCAGCTCGGGACAGTCTAAGTCTGAAGCTTTCTTT
CASSGQSKSEAFF
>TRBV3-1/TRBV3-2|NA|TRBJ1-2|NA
TGTGCCAGCAGCCTTAGACCCCAGGGCGACGGCTACACCTTC
CASSLRPQGDGYTF
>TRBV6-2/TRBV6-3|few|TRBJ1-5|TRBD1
TGTGCCAGCAGCCGGCGTCCCGGGGGACAGTATAGCAATCAGCCCCAGCATTTT
CASSRRPGGQYSNQPQHF
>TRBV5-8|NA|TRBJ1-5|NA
TGTGCCAGCAGCTTGGGGGGAATTCAGCCCCAGCATTTT
CASSLGGIQPQHF
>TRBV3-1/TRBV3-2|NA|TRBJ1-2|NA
TGTGCCAGCAGCCAATCCGGACAGAGCTACACCTTC
CASSQSGQSYTF
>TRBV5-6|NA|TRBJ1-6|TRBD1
TGTGCCAGCAGCTACGGGACAGGACCCTTTACCCTCCACTTT
CASSYGTGPFTLHF
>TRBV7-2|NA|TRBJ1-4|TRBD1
TGTGCCAGCAGCTCTAGCGCCGGGACAGGGGGTGAAAAACTGTTTTTT
CASSSSAGTGGEKLFF
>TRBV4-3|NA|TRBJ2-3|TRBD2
TGCGCCAGCAGCCAGCTACTAGCGGGGACCACAGATACGCAGTATTTT
CASSQLLAGTTDTQYF
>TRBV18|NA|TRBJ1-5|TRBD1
TGTGCCAGCTCACCAGCGACAGGGAACAATCAGCCCCAGCATTTT
CASSPATGNNQPQHF
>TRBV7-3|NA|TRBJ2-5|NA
TGTGCCAGCAGCTTTGGGGGTCGAGAGACCCAGTACTTC
CASSFGGRETQYF
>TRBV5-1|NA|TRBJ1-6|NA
TGCGCCAGCAGCTTGGCCAGTTCTCCCGTCTATAATTCACCCCTCCACTTT
CASSLASSPVYNSPLHF
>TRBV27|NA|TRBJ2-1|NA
TGTGCCAGCAGCACGACAGATTCCTACAATGAGCAGTTCTTC
CASSTTDSYNEQFF
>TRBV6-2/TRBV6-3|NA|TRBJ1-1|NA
TGTGCCAGCAGTTCCCAGGGCATGAACACTGAAGCTTTCTTT
CASSSQGMNTEAFF
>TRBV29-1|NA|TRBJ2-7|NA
TGCAGCATATACTCCGGGACACCATTATCCTACGAGCAGTACTTC
CSIYSGTPLSYEQYF
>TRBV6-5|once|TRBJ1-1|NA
TGTGCCAGCAGTTTAGGCGGAAATACGAACACTGAAGCTTTCTTT
CASSLGGNTNTEAFF
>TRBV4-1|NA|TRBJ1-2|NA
TGCGCCAGCAGCCAAGACGGAGAAATTGGCTACACCTTC
CASSQDGEIGYTF
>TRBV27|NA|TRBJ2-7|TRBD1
TGTGCCAGCAGTACGATCTCGACAGGGGTACGCGAGCAGTACTTC
CASSTISTGVREQYF
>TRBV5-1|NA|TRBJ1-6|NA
TGCGCCAGCAGCCCCCGGGCAGGGACGGGGGTTAGTAATTCACCCCTCCACTTT
CASSPRAGTGVSNSPLHF
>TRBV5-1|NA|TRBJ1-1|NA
TGCGCCAGCAGCTTTCAGCCAGGATCGAACACTGAAGCTTTCTTT
CASSFQPGSNTEAFF
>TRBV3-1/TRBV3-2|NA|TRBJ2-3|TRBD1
TGTGCCAGCAGACAGGGGGCAGATACGCAGTATTTT
CASRQGADTQYF
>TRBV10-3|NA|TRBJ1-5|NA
TGTGCCATCAGTGCCGCGTCGAATCAGCCCCAGCATTTT
CAISAASNQPQHF
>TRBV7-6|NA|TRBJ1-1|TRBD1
TGTGCCAGCAGCCCCACAGGGGGAGTAGGTACTGAAGCTTTCTTT
CASSPTGGVGTEAFF
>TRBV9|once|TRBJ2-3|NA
TGTGCCAGCAGCGCCAGACTAGGCGGCACAGATACGCAGTATTTT
CASSARLGGTDTQYF
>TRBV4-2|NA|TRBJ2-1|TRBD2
TGTGCCAGCAGCCTAGGACTAGCGGGGGACAATGAGCAGTTCTTC
CASSLGLAGDNEQFF
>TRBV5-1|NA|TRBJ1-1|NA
TGCGCCAGCAGCCCCCCGGGCACTGAAGCTTTCTTT
CASSPPGTEAFF
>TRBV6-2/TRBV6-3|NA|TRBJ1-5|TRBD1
TGTACCAGCAGTTACACACAGGGGGGGGATCAGCCCCAGCATTTT
CTSSYTQGGDQPQHF
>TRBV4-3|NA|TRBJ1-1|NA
TGCGCCAGCAGCCAAGGTACCCTGACAGTTATCACTGAAGCTTTCTTT
CASSQGTLTVITEAFF
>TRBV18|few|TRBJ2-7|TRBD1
TGTGCCAGCTCACCGACAGGGGAAGGCGGGTTTAGGGAGCAGTACTTC
CASSPTGEGGFREQYF
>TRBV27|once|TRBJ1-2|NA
TGTGCCAGCAAGACCGACGGCCGCTACACCTTC
CASKTDGRYTF
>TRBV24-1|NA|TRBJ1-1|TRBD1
TGTGCCACCAGAGAGGGGGCGGAAGCTTTCTTT
CATREGAEAFF
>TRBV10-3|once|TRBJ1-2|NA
TGTGCCATCAGTGCCGGCTATGGCTACACCTTC
CAISAGYGYTF
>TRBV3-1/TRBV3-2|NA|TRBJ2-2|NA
TGTGCCAGCACCCCTAGCGTTCTCGGGGAGCTGTTTTTT
CASTPSVLGELFF
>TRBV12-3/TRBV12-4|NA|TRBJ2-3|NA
TGTGCCAGCAGTATCCCCCCAGATACGCAGTATTTT
CASSIPPDTQYF
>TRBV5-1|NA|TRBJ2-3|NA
TGCGCCAGCAGCTTGCGGGGTGTTAGCACAGATACGCAGTATTTT
CASSLRGVSTDTQYF
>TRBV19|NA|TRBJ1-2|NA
TGTGCCAGTAGTATCCCCAGGCAGGGACGTTATGGCTACACCTTC
CASSIPRQGRYGYTF
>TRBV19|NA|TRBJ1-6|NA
TGTGCCAGTAGTATGTATGAAGCATTGGGGGGTAGTGAGTCTTCACCCCTCCACTTT
CASSMYEALGGSESSPLHF
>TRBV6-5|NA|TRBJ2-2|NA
TGTGCCAGCAGCCAGACAGCCCAAACCGGGGAGCTGTTTTTT
CASSQTAQTGELFF
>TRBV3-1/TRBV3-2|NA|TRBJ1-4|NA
TGTGCCAGCAGCCTATCAGGATGGGGTAATGAAAAACTGTTTTTT
CASSLSGWGNEKLFF
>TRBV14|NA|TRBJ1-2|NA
TGTGCCAGCAGCCCAGCGATTAACTATGGCTACACCTTC
CASSPAINYGYTF
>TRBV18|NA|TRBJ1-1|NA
TGTGCCAGCTCACCACGGCTGGGGACGGTGAACACTGAAGCTTTCTTT
CASSPRLGTVNTEAFF
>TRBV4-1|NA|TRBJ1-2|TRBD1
TGCGCCAGCAGCCGCCGGGACAGTCCACTTTCGGGGTATGGCTACACCTTC
CASSRRDSPLSGYGYTF
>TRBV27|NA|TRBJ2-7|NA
TGTGCCAGCAGTTTTCAGGATATTTCCGAGCAGTACTTC
CASSFQDISEQYF